The 23 T cell receptor beta chains below come from one sample, sequenced in a study of blood T cell repertoires in COVID-19. Measured with immunoSEQ multiplex PCR; TCRdb has only the in-frame clones, and not every one. The table lists 140,000 to 150,000 clones, approximately 87% of them singletons, with 30% to 45% in the top ten. Source material: peripheral blood. The receptors were gathered from a middle-aged man who had recovered from COVID-19.

The chain is built from TRBV30 and TRBJ1-1; D uncertain. V lost 2 bases, J lost 1 base, and 8 bases lay in between. This CDR3 comprises 13 residues. Germline V CDR1 and CDR2: GTSNPN, SVGIG (reference sequence). As DNA, the CDR3 is TGTGCCTGGAGTCTTCAGGAGAACACTGAAGCTTTCTTT. This gives the protein CAWSLQENTEAFF. The variable domain in full, completed from reference TRBV30 and TRBJ1-1, reads SQTIHQWPATLVQPVGSPLSLECTVEGTSNPNLYWYRQAAGRGLQLLFYSVGIGQISSEVPQNLSASRPQDRQFILSSKKLLLSDSGFYLCAWSLQENTEAFFGQGTRLTVV.

V gene TRBV5-5 combines with J gene TRBJ2-1; the match to TRBD1 covers 10 bases. The CDR3 extends over 15 amino acids. After removal of 7 bases from V and 8 bases from J, the junction contained 12 bases not matched to a gene. Germline assignment: CDR1 SGHKS and CDR2 YYEKEE (reference sequence). CDR3 loop: CASSPTGGAQYEQFF. The CDR3 region has the DNA TGTGCCAGCTCTCCGACAGGGGGCGCACAATATGAGCAGTTCTTC.

V usage is TRBV11-2 and J usage is TRBJ2-1; TRBD2 agrees at 7 bases. The CDR3 covers 15 residues. CDR1 SGHAT and CDR2 FQNNGV come from the germline V gene. Trimming removed 1 base from V and 2 bases from J; junction bases left unmatched: 2. CDR3 sequence: CASSLGEGAYNEQFF. The CDR3 nucleotides are TGTGCCAGCAGCTTAGGGGAGGGCGCCTACAATGAGCAGTTCTTC.

The J gene is TRBJ2-4, the V gene TRBV4-2, with 10 positions matching TRBD2. Germline V gives CDR1 LGHNA, CDR2 YNFKEQ. V lost 0 bases and J lost 2; bases outside the gene matches: 7. The CDR3 has 18 amino acids. The CDR3: CASSQDQFSGGTKNIQYF. In DNA, the CDR3 is TGTGCCAGCAGCCAAGATCAGTTTAGCGGGGGGACCAAAAACATTCAGTACTTC.

CDR3 DNA sequence: TGTGCCAGCTCACCAGCGGGGTCTGGGGCCAACGTCCTGACTTTC. This translates into CASSPAGSGANVLTF. The chain combines TRBV18 with TRBJ2-6; D may be TRBD2 (6 bases). The germline gives CDR1 KGHSH, CDR2 LQKENI. This CDR3 has 15 residues. V lost 2 bases to trimming and J lost 1 base, with 6 bases between them.

The V call is TRBV19, the J call TRBJ1-5, with 9 nucleotides matching TRBD1. In germline, CDR1 is LNHDA, CDR2 SQIVND (reference sequence). With V trimmed by 6 bases and J by 5 bases, 5 bases remained unmatched. The CDR3 length is 14 residues. CDR3 in amino acids: CASRPGQGHQPQHF. In DNA form, the CDR3 reads TGTGCCAGTAGGCCGGGACAGGGTCATCAGCCCCAGCATTTT. Variable domain in full (rest from reference TRBV19 and TRBJ1-5): DGGITQSPKYLFRKEGQNVTLSCEQNLNHDAMYWYRQDPGQGLRLIYYSQIVNDFQKGDIAEGYSVSREKKESFPLTVTSAQKNPTAFYLCASRPGQGHQPQHFGDGTRLSIL.

The rearrangement links TRBV6-5 to TRBJ2-7, with TRBD1 as a possible D gene (6 bases). V lost 2 bases to trimming and J lost 6 bases, with 17 bases between them. The CDR3 contains 15 residues. Germline lookup yields CDR1 MNHEY and CDR2 SVGAGI. The CDR3 sequence is CASSYVVPGVGEQYF. The CDR3 coding sequence is TGTGCCAGCAGTTACGTGGTGCCAGGGGTGGGCGAGCAGTACTTC.

The chain uses TRBV2 and TRBJ1-1, with 12 bases that match TRBD1. Per germline, CDR1 SNHLY and CDR2 FYNNEI. This CDR3 region has 16 residues. V was clipped by 6 bases and J by 8 bases; unmatched bases: 13. CDR3 DNA sequence: TGTGCCAGCAGCGATCCCCGGGACAGGGGGCGCGGGGAAGCTTTCTTT. Its protein product is CASSDPRDRGRGEAFF.

This sequence joins TRBV7-8 and TRBJ2-2; 7 nucleotides match TRBD1. J was trimmed by 6 bases and V by 5 bases; bases with no gene match: 12. This CDR3 spans 16 amino acids. Per the germline V gene, CDR1 is SGHVS and CDR2 is FQNEAQ. The CDR3 DNA reads as TGTGCCAGCAGCCCCCTCCAGGGGGATTTACCCGGGGAGCTGTTTTTT. It encodes CASSPLQGDLPGELFF.

This sequence joins TRBV6-1 and TRBJ2-7, with 9 bases aligning to TRBD2. V shed 0 bases, J shed 4 bases, and the junction held 10 bases outside the gene matches. Per germline, CDR1 MNHNS and CDR2 SASEGT. The CDR3 length is 17 residues. CDR3 coding DNA: TGTGCCAGCAGTGAAGCGCTTCCCGGCGGGGGGGTATACGAGCAGTACTTC. Translating it yields CASSEALPGGGVYEQYF.

The rearrangement joins TRBV6-5 to TRBJ2-7; possible D gene TRBD2, 7 bases. The germline V and J ends were trimmed by 9 bases and 5 bases, with 14 bases remaining between them. The CDR3 runs 12 residues. Per germline, CDR1 MNHEY and CDR2 SVGAGI. The CDR3 nucleotides are TGTGCCAGTCAGGGAGGGGGGAACGAGCAGTACTTC. Translating it yields CASQGGGNEQYF.

The chain has TRBV25-1 and TRBJ2-5; weak D call: TRBD2 (6 bases). This CDR3 is 15 amino acids long. CDR1 is MGHDK and CDR2 is SYGVNS in the germline V gene. The V and J ends lost 1 base and 2 bases respectively, with 11 bases between them. CDR3 residues: CASSEWRGEQETQYF. CDR3 DNA sequence: TGTGCCAGCAGTGAATGGAGGGGCGAGCAAGAGACCCAGTACTTC.

The sample holds one count of this clone. The chain uses TRBV5-1 and TRBJ2-2; 7 positions match TRBD1. V shed 5 bases and J 5 bases; nucleotides not matched to a gene: 9. Germline values: CDR1 SGHRS, CDR2 YFSETQ. The CDR3 covers 15 residues. CDR3 sequence: CASRTGDGGTGELFF. DNA for the CDR3: TGCGCCAGCAGAACAGGGGATGGGGGAACCGGGGAGCTGTTTTTT.

The CDR3 loop reads CASSPRTSGALPGTDTQYF. For the CDR3, the DNA is TGTGCCAGCAGCCCTCGGACTAGCGGGGCGCTACCAGGCACAGATACGCAGTATTTT. The chain uses TRBV7-9 and TRBJ2-3; 12 nucleotides line up with TRBD2. The CDR3 spans 19 residues. Germline values: CDR1 SEHNR, CDR2 FQNEAQ (reference sequence). V lost 5 bases and J lost 1; bases outside the gene matches: 13. Full variable domain (missing parts from reference TRBV7-9 and TRBJ2-3): DTGVSQNPRHKITKRGQNVTFRCDPISEHNRLYWYRQTLGQGPEFLTYFQNEAQLEKSRLLSDRFSAERPKGSFSTLEIQRTEQGDSAMYLCASSPRTSGALPGTDTQYFGPGTRLTVL.

This clone was observed once. This rearrangement joins TRBV7-2 to TRBJ1-2, with 9 bases fitting TRBD1. Trimming removed 6 bases from V and 4 bases from J; junction bases left unmatched: 9. The CDR3 spans 15 residues. Germline CDR1 is SGHTA and CDR2 is FQGNSA. The CDR3 region has the DNA TGTGCCAGCAGTTTCACAGGGGGCCCCCGCTATGGCTACACCTTC. It translates to CASSFTGGPRYGYTF.

The V call is TRBV20-1, the J call TRBJ1-2, with unresolved D. Germline CDR1 is DFQATT and CDR2 is SNEGSKA (reference sequence). The ends were cut back, 3 bases at V and 0 bases at J, with 8 bases in the middle. This CDR3 comprises 13 residues. The CDR3 nucleotides are TGCAGTGCTAGTACCGAGACTAACTATGGCTACACCTTC. Protein: CSASTETNYGYTF.

This chain links TRBV29-1 with TRBJ1-2; TRBD1 matches at 8 bases. Unmatched junction bases numbered 5, after V lost 4 bases and J lost 7 bases. Germline lookup yields CDR1 SQVTM and CDR2 ANQGSEA. There are 12 residues in the CDR3. CDR3 DNA sequence: TGCAGCGTTGGGGTCAGGGGGCTTGGCTACACCTTC. Its translation: CSVGVRGLGYTF.

V is TRBV7-3 and J is TRBJ2-7, with a weak D call TRBD1 (6 bases). V gave up 5 bases and J gave up 5 bases, with 13 bases separating them. Germline values: CDR1 SGHTA, CDR2 FQGTGA. The CDR3 totals 13 residues. Here the CDR3 DNA reads TGTGCCAGCAGCCTCGATCGGGACAACGAGCAGTACTTC. It encodes CASSLDRDNEQYF.

The rearrangement uses TRBV4-3 and TRBJ2-2, with 11 positions matching TRBD1. The CDR3 runs to 16 residues. Germline assignment: CDR1 LGHNA and CDR2 YSLEER. J was trimmed by 6 bases and V by 3 bases; bases with no gene match: 6. CDR3 sequence: CASSQQPGQGAGELFF. In DNA form, the CDR3 reads TGCGCCAGCAGCCAGCAACCGGGACAGGGGGCCGGGGAGCTGTTTTTT.

The J gene is TRBJ1-2, the V gene TRBV15, with 10 bases matching TRBD1. The CDR3 is 15 residues long. Per the germline V gene, CDR1 is LNHNV and CDR2 is YYDKDF (reference sequence). With 1 base clipped from V and 8 bases from J, the junction kept 7 bases outside the gene matches. CDR3 nucleotide sequence: TGTGCCACCAGCAGAGCCGCCAGGGACAGGGGCGGCTACACCTTC. It translates to CATSRAARDRGGYTF.

This chain links TRBV6-1 with TRBJ1-2, with 7 nucleotides matching TRBD1. The CDR3 spans 15 residues. The germline V gene encodes CDR1 MNHNS and CDR2 SASEGT. The V and J ends lost 1 base and 4 bases, in that order; junction bases with no gene match: 6. CDR3 region: CASSEDPGQIYGYTF. CDR3 DNA sequence: TGTGCCAGCAGTGAAGACCCGGGACAGATCTATGGCTACACCTTC.

This chain joins TRBV12-3 or TRBV12-4 and TRBJ1-2; D gene uncertain. This CDR3 is 11 amino acids long. V lost 4 bases and J 8 bases, leaving 8 bases between the germline ends. CDR3 sequence: CASSSVRGYTF. The CDR3 coding sequence is TGTGCCAGCAGTTCCGTTCGGGGCTACACCTTC.

The V and J genes are TRBV6-5 and TRBJ1-5; D is perhaps TRBD1 (6 bases). Looked up from germline, CDR1 is MNHEY and CDR2 is SVGAGI. This CDR3 spans 14 amino acids. The V and J ends lost 10 bases and 7 bases respectively, with 20 bases between them. The CDR3 protein is CATQSTGGWQPQHF. In DNA, the CDR3 is TGTGCCACCCAAAGTACGGGGGGCTGGCAGCCCCAGCATTTT.